This T cell receptor (beta chain) was obtained from a study of CD8 T cells in ankylosing spondylitis. The study, taken as a whole, reports: Some motif variants had been reported before (in reactive arthritis synovial fluid and blood). One TCR beta motif, made up of 7 or 8 highly homologous variants, appeared characteristic of ankylosing spondylitis blood. Matched ankylosing spondylitis synovial fluid reportedly contained a significantly enriched population of disease-linked clones.

This clonotype has only a few counts. What it recognizes is unknown. Generation of TCR beta libraries employed quantitative 5'-RACE incorporating molecular barcodes. TCRdb analysed the 5' RACE reads with MiXCR anew, one entry per CDR3 protein. The sample consists of about 40,000 distinct CDR3 sequences, approximately 15% of them appearing once. Per the germline V gene, CDR1 is SGDLS and CDR2 is YYNGEE. The CDR3 has 14 amino acids. Trimming removed 1 base from V and 4 bases from J, with 12 bases in between. This TCR came from a male donor with ankylosing spondylitis or in good health (not recorded which). Sequences were obtained from blood. The V call is TRBV9, the J call TRBJ2-7; D assignment may be TRBD1 or TRBD2 (6 bases each). The CDR3 reads CASSVHGGPYEQYF. Written as DNA, the CDR3 is TGTGCCAGCAGCGTACACGGGGGCCCGTACGAGCAGTACTTC.